This T cell receptor (beta chain) emerged from a study of technical replicates of blood from a handful of donors. Libraries were prepared by immunoSEQ multiplex PCR; TCRdb keeps only in-frame clonotypes and omits some of them. The table records about 80,000 clones, approximately 91% of them present only once. This CDR3 has 15 residues. Trimming took off 6 bases at V and 0 bases at J, with 11 bases between the two ends. Germline CDR1 LNHDA, CDR2 SQIVND (reference sequence). This clone was detected only once. The receptor's source is a human donor in good health. This chain connects TRBV19 to TRBJ1-4; the D is unclear. Source material: T cells isolated from PBMCs. As DNA, the CDR3 is TGTGCCAGTAGCCTTAACACCGCAACTAATGAAAAACTGTTTTTT. Translation: CASSLNTATNEKLFF.